This TCR beta chain stems from a study of blood T cell repertoires in COVID-19. Produced via immunoSEQ multiplex PCR; TCRdb's table is partial and in-frame only. The sample has roughly 250,000 clones; approximately 83% are singletons. Germline-derived CDR1 and CDR2 are LNHDA and SQIVND (reference sequence). V lost 4 bases and J lost 6, with 12 bases in between. The CDR3 length is 13 residues. The rearrangement uses TRBV19 and TRBJ1-2, with D maybe TRBD1 (6 bases). The TCR originated in a woman in her 40s with acute COVID-19. The sequenced sample was PBMCs or T cells enriched from blood (not recorded which). CDR3 sequence (DNA): TGTGCCAGTAGTAGGGGACAAATGAATGGCTACACCTTC. Protein product: CASSRGQMNGYTF. The whole variable domain, remainder taken from reference TRBV19 and TRBJ1-2, is DGGITQSPKYLFRKEGQNVTLSCEQNLNHDAMYWYRQDPGQGLRLIYYSQIVNDFQKGDIAEGYSVSREKKESFPLTVTSAQKNPTAFYLCASSRGQMNGYTFGSGTRLTVV.